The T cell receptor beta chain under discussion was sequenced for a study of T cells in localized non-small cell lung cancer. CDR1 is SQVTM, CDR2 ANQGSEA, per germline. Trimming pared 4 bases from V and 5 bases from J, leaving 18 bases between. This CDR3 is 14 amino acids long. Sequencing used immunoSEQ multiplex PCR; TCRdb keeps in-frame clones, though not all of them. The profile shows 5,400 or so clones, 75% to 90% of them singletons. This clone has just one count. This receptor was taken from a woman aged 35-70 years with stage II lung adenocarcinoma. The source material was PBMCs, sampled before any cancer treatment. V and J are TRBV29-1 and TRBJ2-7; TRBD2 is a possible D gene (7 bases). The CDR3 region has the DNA TGCAGCGTTGCAAGGGGGGGGTCTTCCCACGAGCAGTACTTC. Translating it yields CSVARGGSSHEQYF.